A selection of T cell receptor beta chains follows, all from one sample in a study of CD8+ T cells in alopecia areata. The data were produced by immunoSEQ multiplex PCR, yet TCRdb's version contains in-frame clones alone and is incomplete. The sample carries roughly 200,000 clones, more than 30% recorded once. The input for sequencing was CD4+ T cells sorted from blood, taken at approximately week 30, from a patient treated with tofacitinib. These receptor sequences come from a human donor with alopecia areata. Both conserved end residues are part of each CDR3. The D gene is left open where the match is weak. Some rows have no size entry. The others give once, few or many, or a class for an expanded clone.

clone_size j_call d_call cdr3_length v_call cdr3_aa cdr3_nt
. TRBJ1-1 . 13 TRBV29-1 CSVGTRMNTEAFF TGCAGCGTTGGGACACGAATGAACACTGAAGCTTTCTTT
once TRBJ1-2 . 13 TRBV9 CASSVGQLYGYTF TGTGCCAGCAGCGTCGGACAGCTCTATGGCTACACCTTC
. TRBJ2-3 TRBD2 14 TRBV30 CAWSHLAGLDTQYF TGTGCCTGGAGTCACTTAGCGGGACTAGATACGCAGTATTTT
. TRBJ1-6 . 17 TRBV2 CASSDRDKSSYNSPLHF TGTGCCAGCAGTGACCGGGACAAGAGCTCCTATAATTCACCCCTCCACTTT
. TRBJ1-6 . 15 TRBV6-5 CASSYEGTRNSPLHF TGTGCCAGCAGTTATGAAGGGACTCGGAATTCACCCCTCCACTTT
. TRBJ2-1 . 12 TRBV29-1 CSVVLSYNEQFF TGCAGCGTTGTCCTCTCCTACAATGAGCAGTTCTTC
. TRBJ2-6 . 16 TRBV5-1 CASSLRLPDGANVLTF TGCGCCAGCAGCTTAAGGCTTCCAGATGGGGCCAACGTCCTGACTTTC
few TRBJ1-2 TRBD1 14 TRBV4-2 CASSPLDRGPGYTF TGTGCCAGCAGCCCCCTGGACAGGGGGCCAGGCTACACCTTC
. TRBJ1-2 TRBD1 12 TRBV29-1 CSVRQGGYGYTF TGCAGCGTTCGACAGGGAGGCTATGGCTACACCTTC
once TRBJ2-3 . 14 TRBV7-9 CASIPGVRTDTQYF TGTGCCAGCATCCCCGGAGTGCGCACAGATACGCAGTATTTT
. TRBJ2-7 . 12 TRBV23-1 CASSRSGSGQYF TGCGCCAGCAGTCGCTCAGGGTCAGGGCAGTACTTC
. TRBJ2-7 . 13 TRBV7-8 CASSPRGRYEQYF TGTGCCAGCAGCCCGCGGGGTCGATACGAGCAGTACTTC
. TRBJ2-1 . 15 TRBV18 CASSPRDTDYNEQFF TGTGCCAGCTCACCCAGGGACACGGATTACAATGAGCAGTTCTTC
. TRBJ2-7 TRBD1 14 TRBV6-5 CASSYGTGRLEQYF TGTGCCAGCAGTTACGGGACAGGGAGACTCGAGCAGTACTTC
. TRBJ2-1 . 11 TRBV30 CAWSAVDEQFF TGTGCCTGGAGCGCCGTGGATGAGCAGTTCTTC
. TRBJ2-7 . 11 TRBV25-1 CASSDYKEQYF TGTGCCAGCAGTGACTACAAGGAGCAGTACTTC
few TRBJ2-1 . 15 TRBV9 CASSFRDTTYNEQFF TGTGCCAGCAGCTTCCGGGACACCACCTACAATGAGCAGTTCTTC